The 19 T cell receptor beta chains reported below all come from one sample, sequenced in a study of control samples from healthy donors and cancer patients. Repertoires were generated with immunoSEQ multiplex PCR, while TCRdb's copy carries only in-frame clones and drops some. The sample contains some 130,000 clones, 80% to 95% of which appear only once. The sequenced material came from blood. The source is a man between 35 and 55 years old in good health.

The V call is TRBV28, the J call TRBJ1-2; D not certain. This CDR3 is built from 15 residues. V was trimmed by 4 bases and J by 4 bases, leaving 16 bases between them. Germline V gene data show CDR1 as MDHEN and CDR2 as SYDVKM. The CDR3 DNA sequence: TGTGCCAGCAGTTCCGCACATCTGGGAGGCTATGGCTACACCTTC. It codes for CASSSAHLGGYGYTF.

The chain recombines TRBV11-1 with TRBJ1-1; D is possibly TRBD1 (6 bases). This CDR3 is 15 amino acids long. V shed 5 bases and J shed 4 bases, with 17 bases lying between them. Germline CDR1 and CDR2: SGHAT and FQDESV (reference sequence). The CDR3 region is CASSALPQGSTEAFF. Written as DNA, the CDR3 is TGTGCCAGCAGCGCCCTACCACAGGGAAGCACTGAAGCTTTCTTT.

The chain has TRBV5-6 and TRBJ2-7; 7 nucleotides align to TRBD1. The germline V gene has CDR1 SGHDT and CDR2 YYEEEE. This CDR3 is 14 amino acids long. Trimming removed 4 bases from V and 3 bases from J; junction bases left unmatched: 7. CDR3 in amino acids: CASSLRGRVYEQYF. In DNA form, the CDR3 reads TGTGCCAGCAGCCTGAGGGGGCGCGTCTACGAGCAGTACTTC.

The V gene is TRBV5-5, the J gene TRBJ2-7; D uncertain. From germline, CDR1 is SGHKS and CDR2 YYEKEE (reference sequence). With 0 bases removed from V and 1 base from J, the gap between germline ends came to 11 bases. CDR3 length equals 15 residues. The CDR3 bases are TGTGCCAGCAGCTTGGTGGTCGGTCTTTCCTACGAGCAGTACTTC. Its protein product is CASSLVVGLSYEQYF.

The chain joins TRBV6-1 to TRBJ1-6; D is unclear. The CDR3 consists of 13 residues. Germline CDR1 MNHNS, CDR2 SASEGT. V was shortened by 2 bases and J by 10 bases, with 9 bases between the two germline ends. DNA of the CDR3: TGTGCCAGCAGTGAATTCCAGGCATCACCCCTCCACTTT. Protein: CASSEFQASPLHF.

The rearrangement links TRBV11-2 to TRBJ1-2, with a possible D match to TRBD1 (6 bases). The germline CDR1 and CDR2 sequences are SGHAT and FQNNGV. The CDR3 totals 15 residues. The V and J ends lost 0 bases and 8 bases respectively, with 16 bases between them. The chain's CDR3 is CASSLEGRGRFGYTF. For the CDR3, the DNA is TGTGCCAGCAGCTTAGAAGGCAGGGGACGCTTCGGCTACACCTTC. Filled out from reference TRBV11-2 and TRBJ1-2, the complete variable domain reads EAGVAQSPRYKIIEKRQSVAFWCNPISGHATLYWYQQILGQGPKLLIQFQNNGVVDDSQLPKDRFSAERLKGVDSTLKIQPAKLEDSAVYLCASSLEGRGRFGYTFGSGTRLTVV.

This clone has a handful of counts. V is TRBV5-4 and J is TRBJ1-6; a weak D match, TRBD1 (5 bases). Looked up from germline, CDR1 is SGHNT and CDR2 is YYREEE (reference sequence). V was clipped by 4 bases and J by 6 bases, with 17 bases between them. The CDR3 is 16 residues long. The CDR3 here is CASSPVDRGTNSPLHF. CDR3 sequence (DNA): TGTGCCAGCAGCCCCGTAGACAGAGGGACTAATTCACCCCTCCACTTT.

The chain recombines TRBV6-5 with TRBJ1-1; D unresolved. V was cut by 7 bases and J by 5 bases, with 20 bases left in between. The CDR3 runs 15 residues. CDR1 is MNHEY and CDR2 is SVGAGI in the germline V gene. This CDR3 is CASNTRHPAGTEAFF. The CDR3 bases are TGTGCCAGCAACACAAGACACCCTGCGGGTACTGAAGCTTTCTTT.

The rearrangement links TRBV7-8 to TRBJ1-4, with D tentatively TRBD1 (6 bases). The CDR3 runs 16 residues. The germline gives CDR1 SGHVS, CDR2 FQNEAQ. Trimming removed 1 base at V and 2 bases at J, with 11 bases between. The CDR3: CASSLGRGMTNEKLFF. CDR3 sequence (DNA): TGTGCCAGCAGCTTAGGGAGGGGGATGACTAATGAAAAACTGTTTTTT.

The CDR3 protein is CASSDEGFGYTF. Written as DNA, the CDR3 is TGTGCCAGCTCAGACGAGGGGTTTGGCTACACCTTC. The rearrangement uses TRBV18 and TRBJ1-2; possibly TRBD1 for D (5 bases). V was trimmed by 5 bases and J by 7 bases, leaving 11 bases between them. Germline loops: CDR1 KGHSH, CDR2 LQKENI. The CDR3 has 12 amino acids. The complete variable domain, with remaining parts taken from reference TRBV18 and TRBJ1-2, reads NAGVMQNPRHLVRRRGQEARLRCSPMKGHSHVYWYRQLPEEGLKFMVYLQKENIIDESGMPKERFSAEFPKEGPSILRIQQVVRGDSAAYFCASSDEGFGYTFGSGTRLTVV.

Here the CDR3 DNA reads TGTGCCAGCAGCCTTCAGCTGAACACTGAAGCTTTCTTT. Protein: CASSLQLNTEAFF. V usage is TRBV3-1 (or the pseudogene TRBV3-2) and J usage is TRBJ1-1, with D unresolved. V was shortened by 4 bases and J by 0 bases, with 6 bases between the two germline ends. The CDR3 is made up of 13 amino acids. The germline V gene has CDR1 LGHDT and CDR2 YNNKEL (reference sequence).

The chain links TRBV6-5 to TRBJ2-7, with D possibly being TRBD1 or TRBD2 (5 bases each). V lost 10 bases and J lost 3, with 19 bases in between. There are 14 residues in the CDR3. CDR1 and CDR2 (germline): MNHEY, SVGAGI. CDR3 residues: CATQEGFLLYEQYF. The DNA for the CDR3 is TGTGCCACCCAAGAGGGGTTCCTCCTCTACGAGCAGTACTTC.

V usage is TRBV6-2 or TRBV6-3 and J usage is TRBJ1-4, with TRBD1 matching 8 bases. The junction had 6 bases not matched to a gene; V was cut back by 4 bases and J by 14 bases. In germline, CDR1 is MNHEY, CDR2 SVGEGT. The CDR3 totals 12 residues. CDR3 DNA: TGTGCCAGCAGTTTTCCGGACAGGGTGCTGTTTTTT. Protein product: CASSFPDRVLFF.

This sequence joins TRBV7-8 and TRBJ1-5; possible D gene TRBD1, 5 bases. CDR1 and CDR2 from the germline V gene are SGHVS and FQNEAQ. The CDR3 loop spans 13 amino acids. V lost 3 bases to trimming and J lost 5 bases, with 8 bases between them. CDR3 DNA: TGTGCCAGCAGCTTCATGGGGGATCAGCCCCAGCATTTT. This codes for CASSFMGDQPQHF. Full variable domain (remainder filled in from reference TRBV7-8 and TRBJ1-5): GAGVSQSPRYKVAKRGQDVALRCDPISGHVSLFWYQQALGQGPEFLTYFQNEAQLDKSGLPSDRFFAERPEGSVSTLKIQRTQQEDSAVYLCASSFMGDQPQHFGDGTRLSIL.

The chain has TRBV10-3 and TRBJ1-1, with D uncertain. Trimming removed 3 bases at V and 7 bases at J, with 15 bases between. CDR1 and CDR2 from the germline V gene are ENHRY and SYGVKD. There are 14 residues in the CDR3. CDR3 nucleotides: TGTGCCATCAGTGAACCGGGTCGAAATAGTGAAGCTTTCTTT. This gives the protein CAISEPGRNSEAFF.

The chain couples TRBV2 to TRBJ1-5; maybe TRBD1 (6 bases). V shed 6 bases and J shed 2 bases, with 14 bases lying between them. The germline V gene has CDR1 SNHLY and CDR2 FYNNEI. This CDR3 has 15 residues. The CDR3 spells CASRGAYLGNQPQHF. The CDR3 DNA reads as TGTGCCAGCAGGGGGGCGTATCTGGGCAATCAGCCCCAGCATTTT. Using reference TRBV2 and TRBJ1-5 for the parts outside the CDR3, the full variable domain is EPEVTQTPSHQVTQMGQEVILRCVPISNHLYFYWYRQILGQKVEFLVSFYNNEISEKSEIFDDQFSVERPDGSNFTLKIRSTKLEDSAMYFCASRGAYLGNQPQHFGDGTRLSIL.

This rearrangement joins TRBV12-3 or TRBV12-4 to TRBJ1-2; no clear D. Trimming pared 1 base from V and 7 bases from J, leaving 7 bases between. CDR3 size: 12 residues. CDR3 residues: CASSLGAGGYTF. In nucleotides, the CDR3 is TGTGCCAGCAGTTTAGGGGCGGGTGGCTACACCTTC.

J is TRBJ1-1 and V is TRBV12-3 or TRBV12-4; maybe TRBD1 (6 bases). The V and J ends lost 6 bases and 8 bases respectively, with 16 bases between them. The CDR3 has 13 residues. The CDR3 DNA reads TGTGCCAGCAGGGACAGTACCAAGGTCGAAGCTTTCTTT. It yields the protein CASRDSTKVEAFF.

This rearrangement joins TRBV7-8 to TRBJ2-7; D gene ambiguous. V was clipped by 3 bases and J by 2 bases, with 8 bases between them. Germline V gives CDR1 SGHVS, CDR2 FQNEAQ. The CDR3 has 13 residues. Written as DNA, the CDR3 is TGTGCCAGCAGCTTTGGGGATACCTACGAGCAGTACTTC. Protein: CASSFGDTYEQYF.